This entry features one TCR beta chain sequence. What it recognizes is unknown. The CDR3 contains 12 residues. V was shortened by 7 bases and J by 3 bases, with 10 bases between the two germline ends. Germline assignment: CDR1 SNHLY and CDR2 FYNNEI. Produced via immunoSEQ multiplex PCR; TCRdb's table is partial and in-frame only. The sample lists 2,500,000 or so clones, around 93% occurring once. These data are taken from a study of shared clonotypes between healthy human individuals. Across the whole study: Donors consisted of two women and three men between 18 and 49. Findings and limits, study-wide: Memory subsets generally showed smaller estimated richness than naive subsets did. Represented diversity (both genetic and exposure-history) was limited by the small number of donors.

This sequence originates from a man aged 18 to 30 in good health. Some clones in this sample may be carry-over from other donors' samples. The chain joins TRBV2 to TRBJ2-7; maybe TRBD2 (6 bases). Sequencing was carried out using naive CD4+ T cells from PBMCs. Subset given: CD45RA+ positively selected. The DNA of the CDR3 is TGTGCCAGCACGGAGGGCCGCTACGAGCAGTACTTC. Its protein is CASTEGRYEQYF.